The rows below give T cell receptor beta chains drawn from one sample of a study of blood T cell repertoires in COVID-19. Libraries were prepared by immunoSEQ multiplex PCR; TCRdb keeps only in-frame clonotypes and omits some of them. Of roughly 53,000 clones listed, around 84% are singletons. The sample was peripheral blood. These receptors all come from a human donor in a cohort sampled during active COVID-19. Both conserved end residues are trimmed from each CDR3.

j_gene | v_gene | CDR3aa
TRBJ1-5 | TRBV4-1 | ASSQPQGFAQPQH
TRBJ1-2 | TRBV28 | ASYRDYGYT
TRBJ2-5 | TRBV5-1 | ASRPQGGQETQY
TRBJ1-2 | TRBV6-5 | ASSYLNRDGYT
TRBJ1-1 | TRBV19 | ASSPRHAQNTEAF
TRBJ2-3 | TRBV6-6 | ASSWRATDTQY
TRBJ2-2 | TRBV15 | ATSRDLDFFPGELF
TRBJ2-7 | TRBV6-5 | ASRGVPSSYEQY
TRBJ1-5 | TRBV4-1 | ASSQETGGGYSNQPQH
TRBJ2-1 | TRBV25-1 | ASSGPGLVNEQF
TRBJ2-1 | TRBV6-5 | ASSSQRGTPNEQF
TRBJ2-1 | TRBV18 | ASSSLAGVYNEQF
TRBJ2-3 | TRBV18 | ASSLRLGGSSDTQY
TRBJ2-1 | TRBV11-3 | ASSTGGGGYNEQF
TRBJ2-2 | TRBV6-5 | ASRWQGGTGELF
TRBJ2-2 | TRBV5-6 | ASSLRGPGELF
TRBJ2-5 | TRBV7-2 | ASSLVGLAGAETQY
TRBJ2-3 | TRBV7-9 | ASSLAFGTSTDTQY
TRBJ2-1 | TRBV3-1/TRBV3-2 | ASSHSGLSNEQF
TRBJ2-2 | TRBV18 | ASSPSANTGELF
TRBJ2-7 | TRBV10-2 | ASSGPRNWSAGGRSSYEQY
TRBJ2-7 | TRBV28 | ATDVDRSPYEQY
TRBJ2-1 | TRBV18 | ASSPPSSGGYYNEQF
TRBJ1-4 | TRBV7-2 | ASSLSYRGFTNEKLF
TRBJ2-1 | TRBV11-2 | ASSIGTSGVYNEQF
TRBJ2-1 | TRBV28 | ASSTEQDGREF
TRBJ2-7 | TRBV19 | ASSIEQAPYEQY
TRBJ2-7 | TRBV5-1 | ASSPRGISSYEQY
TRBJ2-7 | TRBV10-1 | ASNPGTGGPRAYEQY
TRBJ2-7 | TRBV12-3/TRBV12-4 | ASSFSSEQY
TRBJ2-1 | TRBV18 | ASSPGTGGLNEQF
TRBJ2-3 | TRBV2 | ASSSGEDTQY
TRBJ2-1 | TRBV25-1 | ASSAVTSGYNEQF
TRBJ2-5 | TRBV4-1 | ASSQEPSGGARETQY
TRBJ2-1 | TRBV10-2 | ASSEDRGPADEQF
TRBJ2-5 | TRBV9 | ASSVAWGTGGEKTQY